The rows below give T cell receptor beta chains drawn from one sample of a study of blood T cells in healthy people across ages. TCRdb called the 5' RACE reads again in MiXCR, with one record for every CDR3 protein. The profile shows over 700,000 distinct CDR3 sequences, 20% to 30% of them singletons. Separately, the same data were catalogued under a study of T cells of mothers and their children.

Material for sequencing was blood. Source of these receptors: a boy aged 5-17 years in good health. Both conserved end residues are part of each CDR3. Fields, in order: D gene, clone size, J gene, V gene, CDR3 protein, CDR3 DNA. D genes are given only for firm matches. Clone size is given for some rows only: seen once, a few or many times, or a class if the clone is expanded.

D: NA
size: NA
J: TRBJ2-1
V: TRBV7-9
CDR3: CASSPSTSSSYNEQFF
DNA: TGTGCCAGCAGCCCAAGTACGTCGAGCTCCTACAATGAGCAGTTCTTC

D: NA
size: NA
J: TRBJ2-4
V: TRBV14
CDR3: CASSQETNRIQYF
DNA: TGTGCCAGCAGCCAAGAGACAAACAGAATTCAGTACTTC

D: TRBD2
size: NA
J: TRBJ2-1
V: TRBV4-1
CDR3: CASSQDSSGGNEQFF
DNA: TGCGCCAGCAGCCAAGATTCCAGCGGGGGCAATGAGCAGTTCTTC

D: NA
size: NA
J: TRBJ1-1
V: TRBV4-1
CDR3: CASSQDWAGFSEAFF
DNA: TGCGCCAGCAGCCAAGATTGGGCAGGGTTTTCTGAAGCTTTCTTT

D: NA
size: few
J: TRBJ2-7
V: TRBV6-2/TRBV6-3
CDR3: CASSYSTGEGSYSYEQYF
DNA: TGTGCCAGCAGTTACTCCACCGGAGAAGGGAGTTACTCCTACGAGCAGTACTTC

D: NA
size: few
J: TRBJ2-7
V: TRBV4-2
CDR3: CASSRESSLADEQYF
DNA: TGTGCCAGCAGCCGGGAATCTAGTCTCGCCGACGAGCAGTACTTC

D: NA
size: NA
J: TRBJ1-4
V: TRBV7-3
CDR3: CASSLTFGGKLFF
DNA: TGTGCCAGCAGCTTAACGTTCGGGGGAAAACTGTTTTTT

D: TRBD2
size: NA
J: TRBJ2-1
V: TRBV9
CDR3: CASSVVPSSGGGNEQFF
DNA: TGTGCCAGCAGCGTAGTCCCCTCTAGCGGCGGGGGCAATGAGCAGTTCTTC

D: NA
size: NA
J: TRBJ1-4
V: TRBV6-5
CDR3: CASSYRQNPEKLFF
DNA: TGTGCCAGCAGTTACCGGCAGAACCCCGAAAAACTGTTTTTT

D: NA
size: NA
J: TRBJ1-1
V: TRBV19
CDR3: CASSIESLTEAFF
DNA: TGTGCCAGTAGTATTGAAAGTCTTACTGAAGCTTTCTTT

D: TRBD1
size: few
J: TRBJ2-5
V: TRBV6-4
CDR3: CASTLDRVPYPQETQYF
DNA: TGTGCCAGCACTCTGGACAGGGTCCCTTACCCACAAGAGACCCAGTACTTC

D: NA
size: NA
J: TRBJ2-1
V: TRBV10-3
CDR3: CAISGGRFDEQFF
DNA: TGTGCCATCAGTGGTGGGCGATTCGATGAGCAGTTCTTC

D: TRBD2
size: NA
J: TRBJ2-1
V: TRBV5-1
CDR3: CASSLIGTNTYNEQFF
DNA: TGCGCCAGCAGCTTGATTGGGACTAATACCTACAATGAGCAGTTCTTC

D: NA
size: NA
J: TRBJ2-1
V: TRBV5-1
CDR3: CASSSGGGGTYNEQFF
DNA: TGCGCCAGCAGCTCTGGGGGAGGGGGCACCTACAATGAGCAGTTCTTC

D: TRBD2
size: NA
J: TRBJ2-7
V: TRBV27
CDR3: CASSLNWGTSAYEQYF
DNA: TGTGCCAGCAGTTTAAATTGGGGGACTAGCGCCTACGAGCAGTACTTC

D: NA
size: NA
J: TRBJ2-3
V: TRBV12-3/TRBV12-4
CDR3: CASSLPFTSTDTQYF
DNA: TGTGCCAGCAGTTTGCCGTTCACCAGCACAGATACGCAGTATTTT

D: NA
size: NA
J: TRBJ2-1
V: TRBV6-2/TRBV6-3
CDR3: CASSLARDWSYNEQFF
DNA: TGTGCCAGCAGTTTAGCCCGGGATTGGTCTTACAATGAGCAGTTCTTC

D: NA
size: few
J: TRBJ2-5
V: TRBV12-3/TRBV12-4
CDR3: CASSSTPETQYF
DNA: TGTGCCAGCAGTTCAACCCCAGAGACCCAGTACTTC

D: NA
size: few
J: TRBJ2-5
V: TRBV7-9
CDR3: CAGSSGEETQYF
DNA: TGTGCCGGCAGCTCTGGAGAAGAGACCCAGTACTTC

D: NA
size: NA
J: TRBJ2-7
V: TRBV6-2/TRBV6-3
CDR3: CASSYLMDLPNYEQYF
DNA: TGTGCCAGCAGTTACCTTATGGACCTACCAAACTACGAGCAGTACTTC

D: TRBD2
size: NA
J: TRBJ2-3
V: TRBV5-1
CDR3: CASSLLAGDADTQYF
DNA: TGCGCCAGCAGCTTGCTAGCGGGAGACGCAGATACGCAGTATTTT

D: NA
size: few
J: TRBJ2-3
V: TRBV7-9
CDR3: CASSFSVGGPDTQYF
DNA: TGTGCCAGCAGCTTCTCCGTCGGTGGCCCAGATACGCAGTATTTT

D: NA
size: many
J: TRBJ2-5
V: TRBV7-2
CDR3: CASSFSGFPETQYF
DNA: TGTGCCAGCAGCTTTTCAGGGTTTCCGGAGACCCAGTACTTC

D: NA
size: few
J: TRBJ2-4
V: TRBV4-3
CDR3: CASSQDWGSKNIQYF
DNA: TGCGCCAGCAGCCAAGATTGGGGGTCCAAAAACATTCAGTACTTC

D: NA
size: NA
J: TRBJ2-1
V: TRBV5-1
CDR3: CASSFPPRRGMSDEQFF
DNA: TGCGCCAGCAGCTTCCCTCCCAGGAGGGGGATGAGCGATGAGCAGTTCTTC

D: TRBD1
size: NA
J: TRBJ2-5
V: TRBV4-3
CDR3: CASSQDRAATGLETQYF
DNA: TGCGCCAGCAGCCAAGATCGGGCAGCGACAGGGTTGGAGACCCAGTACTTC

D: NA
size: NA
J: TRBJ2-7
V: TRBV28
CDR3: CASSSPVWRYEQYF
DNA: TGTGCCAGCAGTTCCCCTGTCTGGAGGTACGAGCAGTACTTC

D: NA
size: NA
J: TRBJ2-1
V: TRBV20-1
CDR3: CSARTPSVYSYNEQFF
DNA: TGCAGTGCTAGGACCCCTAGCGTATACTCCTACAATGAGCAGTTCTTC

D: NA
size: few
J: TRBJ2-7
V: TRBV29-1
CDR3: CSVETPKNEQYF
DNA: TGCAGCGTTGAAACCCCAAAGAACGAGCAGTACTTC

D: NA
size: few
J: TRBJ2-7
V: TRBV13
CDR3: CASSPRNEYEQYF
DNA: TGTGCCAGCAGCCCCCGAAATGAGTACGAGCAGTACTTC

D: NA
size: NA
J: TRBJ2-1
V: TRBV4-2
CDR3: CASSQLGIRSYNEQFF
DNA: TGTGCCAGCAGCCAACTCGGCATCCGCTCCTACAATGAGCAGTTCTTC

D: TRBD2
size: few
J: TRBJ2-1
V: TRBV5-1
CDR3: CASSFERGTYNEQFF
DNA: TGCGCCAGCAGCTTCGAGCGGGGGACCTACAATGAGCAGTTCTTC

D: NA
size: NA
J: TRBJ2-7
V: TRBV4-3
CDR3: CASSQGQEGYEQYF
DNA: TGCGCCAGCAGCCAAGGACAGGAGGGATACGAGCAGTACTTC

D: TRBD1
size: NA
J: TRBJ1-1
V: TRBV6-4
CDR3: CASSNGQAGRASF
DNA: TGTGCCAGCAGTAACGGACAGGCAGGTCGAGCTTCCTTT

D: NA
size: NA
J: TRBJ2-7
V: TRBV4-3
CDR3: CASRTNRVYEQYF
DNA: TGCGCCAGCCGGACGAACAGGGTCTACGAGCAGTACTTC

D: NA
size: NA
J: TRBJ1-2
V: TRBV20-1
CDR3: CSASAEWGIANYGYTF
DNA: TGCAGTGCTAGTGCAGAGTGGGGGATAGCTAACTATGGCTACACCTTC

D: NA
size: NA
J: TRBJ1-1
V: TRBV6-6
CDR3: CASSYLGGSTNTEAFF
DNA: TGTGCCAGCAGTTACTTGGGCGGGAGTACGAACACTGAAGCTTTCTTT

D: TRBD2
size: NA
J: TRBJ2-1
V: TRBV29-1
CDR3: CSELGGSGLAGSYNERFF
DNA: TGCAGCGAGTTAGGGGGTTCGGGACTAGCGGGCTCCTACAATGAGCGGTTCTTC

D: NA
size: once
J: TRBJ1-2
V: TRBV29-1
CDR3: CSVSQGVGYTF
DNA: TGCAGCGTGTCTCAGGGAGTCGGCTACACCTTC

D: TRBD2
size: few
J: TRBJ2-1
V: TRBV7-3
CDR3: CASSLGTSGGHYNEQFF
DNA: TGTGCCAGCAGCCTGGGGACTAGCGGGGGCCACTACAATGAGCAGTTCTTC

D: NA
size: NA
J: TRBJ2-1
V: TRBV29-1
CDR3: CSVEAGMFEQFF
DNA: TGCAGCGTTGAAGCAGGGATGTTTGAGCAGTTCTTC

D: TRBD1
size: NA
J: TRBJ1-1
V: TRBV20-1
CDR3: CSVSAGGRDTEAFF
DNA: TGCAGTGTTTCAGCAGGGGGCAGGGACACTGAAGCTTTCTTT

D: TRBD1
size: NA
J: TRBJ1-3
V: TRBV5-1
CDR3: CASSPFQGAAGNTIYF
DNA: TGCGCCAGCAGCCCATTTCAGGGGGCAGCTGGAAACACCATATATTTT

D: NA
size: few
J: TRBJ2-1
V: TRBV7-9
CDR3: CASSLGYGTPTYNEQFF
DNA: TGTGCCAGCAGCTTGGGCTATGGGACCCCGACCTACAATGAGCAGTTCTTC

D: NA
size: NA
J: TRBJ2-1
V: TRBV20-1
CDR3: CSARTLSYNEQFF
DNA: TGCAGTGCTAGGACTCTCTCCTACAATGAGCAGTTCTTC

D: TRBD2
size: many
J: TRBJ2-5
V: TRBV9
CDR3: CASSPGGEETQYF
DNA: TGTGCCAGCAGCCCGGGAGGAGAGGAGACCCAGTACTTC

D: NA
size: NA
J: TRBJ1-6
V: TRBV27
CDR3: CASSESSSYNSPLHF
DNA: TGTGCCAGCAGCGAGAGTAGCTCCTATAATTCACCCCTCCACTTT

D: NA
size: NA
J: TRBJ2-7
V: TRBV28
CDR3: CASSLAGQLGYEQYF
DNA: TGTGCCAGCAGCCTCGCGGGGCAGTTGGGCTACGAGCAGTACTTC

D: TRBD1
size: few
J: TRBJ2-1
V: TRBV7-3
CDR3: CASSLWTGVNEQFF
DNA: TGTGCCAGCAGCTTATGGACAGGGGTAAATGAGCAGTTCTTC

D: TRBD1
size: few
J: TRBJ2-7
V: TRBV4-2
CDR3: CASSQEDRGRAEQYF
DNA: TGTGCCAGCAGCCAAGAGGACAGGGGAAGGGCCGAGCAGTACTTC

D: NA
size: few
J: TRBJ2-1
V: TRBV27
CDR3: CASSLSRGPTLYNEQFF
DNA: TGTGCCAGCAGTTTATCTCGGGGACCTACCCTCTACAATGAGCAGTTCTTC

D: NA
size: few
J: TRBJ2-7
V: TRBV7-2
CDR3: CASSLVGRDEQYF
DNA: TGTGCCAGCAGCTTAGTAGGCAGAGACGAGCAGTACTTC

D: TRBD2
size: NA
J: TRBJ2-5
V: TRBV6-6
CDR3: CASSPWRLAGETQYF
DNA: TGTGCCAGCAGCCCCTGGAGGCTAGCGGGAGAGACCCAGTACTTC